A single sample is the source of the 25 T cell receptor beta chains below, sequenced in a study of T cells after yellow fever vaccination. One entry per CDR3 protein, called by TCRdb with MiXCR from the 5' RACE reads. Counted here are 150,000 to 200,000 distinct CDR3 sequences, roughly 9.6% occurring once; the ten biggest clones make up 35% to 40%. The sequenced sample was CD8+ T cells sorted from PBMCs, obtained 15 days after the yellow fever booster vaccination. The source of these receptors is a man between 18 and 35 years old who received the YFV17D yellow fever vaccine.

The chain joins TRBV2 to TRBJ2-3; D not certain. This CDR3 has 15 amino acids. Germline V CDR1 and CDR2: SNHLY, FYNNEI. V was clipped by 3 bases and J by 0 bases, with 10 bases between them. The CDR3 DNA reads TGTGCCAGCAGTGAGTCCAGACGTAGCACAGATACGCAGTATTTT. Its protein product is CASSESRRSTDTQYF. Variable domain in full (rest from reference TRBV2 and TRBJ2-3): EPEVTQTPSHQVTQMGQEVILRCVPISNHLYFYWYRQILGQKVEFLVSFYNNEISEKSEIFDDQFSVERPDGSNFTLKIRSTKLEDSAMYFCASSESRRSTDTQYFGPGTRLTVL.

This clonotype has a handful of counts. The chain carries TRBV28 and TRBJ2-7, with D uncertain. CDR1 MDHEN and CDR2 SYDVKM come from the germline V gene. V was trimmed by 4 bases and J by 2 bases, leaving 9 bases between them. This CDR3 spans 13 amino acids. This CDR3 is CASSSLTTYEQYV. The CDR3 nucleotides are TGTGCCAGCAGTTCCCTGACGACCTACGAGCAGTACGTC.

This clonotype occurred a few times. The chain employs TRBV7-9 and TRBJ1-2; a possible D gene is TRBD1 (5 bases). In germline, CDR1 is SEHNR, CDR2 FQNEAQ (reference sequence). The CDR3 runs 14 residues. V was cut by 1 base and J by 5 bases, with 11 bases left in between. CDR3 sequence: CASSLESAGYGYTF. As DNA, the CDR3 is TGTGCCAGCAGCTTAGAGAGCGCAGGGTATGGCTACACCTTC.

V and J are TRBV29-1 and TRBJ2-1; D possibly corresponds to TRBD2 (6 bases). Trimming shortened V by 2 bases and J by 7 bases, and 9 bases separated the two germline ends. The CDR3 sequence is 12 residues long. Germline-derived CDR1 and CDR2 are SQVTM and ANQGSEA. The CDR3: CSVELARNEQFF. CDR3 in DNA: TGCAGCGTTGAACTAGCGAGGAATGAGCAGTTCTTC.

The rearrangement joins TRBV7-9 to TRBJ2-1; 10 bases map to TRBD2. Germline V gives CDR1 SEHNR, CDR2 FQNEAQ (reference sequence). Germline trimming cut 0 bases from V and 10 bases from J; bases unmatched to any gene: 0. CDR3 length: 13 amino acids. CDR3 sequence: CASSLASGGEQFF. The CDR3 DNA follows: TGTGCCAGCAGCTTAGCTAGCGGGGGGGAGCAGTTCTTC.

The chain combines TRBV4-1 with TRBJ2-1; 7 positions match TRBD2. Germline V gene data show CDR1 as MGHRA and CDR2 as YSYEKL. The CDR3 totals 15 residues. With V trimmed by 1 base and J by 5 bases, 5 bases remained unmatched. The CDR3 spells CASSQGAGRDNEQFF. The CDR3 bases are TGCGCCAGCAGCCAAGGCGCAGGGAGGGACAATGAGCAGTTCTTC.

The chain has TRBV7-9 and TRBJ2-1, with D possibly called TRBD1 or TRBD2 (5 bases each). The CDR3 is 16 residues long. Trimming removed 2 bases at V and 8 bases at J, with 19 bases between. In germline, CDR1 is SEHNR, CDR2 FQNEAQ (reference sequence). CDR3 in amino acids: CASSLQSGTPSYEQFF. As DNA, the CDR3 is TGTGCCAGCAGCTTACAATCGGGGACCCCGTCCTATGAGCAGTTCTTC. Supplemented by reference TRBV7-9 and TRBJ2-1, the full variable domain reads DTGVSQNPRHKITKRGQNVTFRCDPISEHNRLYWYRQTLGQGPEFLTYFQNEAQLEKSRLLSDRFSAERPKGSFSTLEIQRTEQGDSAMYLCASSLQSGTPSYEQFFGPGTRLTVL.

The chain couples TRBV29-1 to TRBJ1-3; tentative D call: TRBD1 (6 bases). CDR1 is SQVTM and CDR2 is ANQGSEA in the germline V gene. Trimming removed 2 bases from V and 5 bases from J, with 13 bases in between. CDR3 length: 14 amino acids. CDR3 loop: CSVELSDSRNTIYF. The CDR3 DNA reads TGCAGCGTTGAATTATCGGACAGCCGAAACACCATATATTTT.

A few counts support this clonotype. V is TRBV7-9 and J is TRBJ1-1; 8 positions match TRBD1. The trim removed 6 bases at V and 4 bases at J, leaving 4 bases unmatched. The germline gives CDR1 SEHNR, CDR2 FQNEAQ (reference sequence). The CDR3 covers 13 residues. The chain's CDR3 is CASRSTGGTEAFF. The CDR3 DNA sequence: TGTGCCAGCAGATCTACAGGGGGCACTGAAGCTTTCTTT.

This clonotype was counted only a few times. The chain combines TRBV4-1 with TRBJ2-5; either TRBD1 or TRBD2 may supply D (6 bases each). V was shortened by 0 bases and J by 2 bases, with 13 bases between the two germline ends. Germline loops: CDR1 MGHRA, CDR2 YSYEKL. The CDR3 extends over 16 amino acids. The CDR3 DNA is TGCGCCAGCAGCCAAGATGTCGGGGGCGGTCAAGAGACCCAGTACTTC. This codes for CASSQDVGGGQETQYF.

At least ten counts were recorded for this clonotype. The V gene is TRBV19, the J gene TRBJ1-2; D is unclear. The V gene's germline CDR1 is LNHDA and CDR2 SQIVND (reference sequence). The CDR3 sequence is 10 residues long. V lost 7 bases, J lost 10 bases, and 10 bases lay in between. The CDR3 region is CASKGPDYTF. Here the CDR3 DNA reads TGTGCCAGTAAAGGGCCCGACTACACCTTC. Looking up the rest from reference TRBV19 and TRBJ1-2 gives the full variable domain: DGGITQSPKYLFRKEGQNVTLSCEQNLNHDAMYWYRQDPGQGLRLIYYSQIVNDFQKGDIAEGYSVSREKKESFPLTVTSAQKNPTAFYLCASKGPDYTFGSGTRLTVV.

This clonotype was detected a few times. The chain combines TRBV4-1 with TRBJ2-2; 8 bases align to TRBD1. Looked up from germline, CDR1 is MGHRA and CDR2 is YSYEKL. CDR3 length: 16 residues. The trim removed 1 base at V and 5 bases at J, leaving 6 bases unmatched. This chain's CDR3 is CASSQAYQGATGELFF. The CDR3 coding sequence is TGCGCCAGCAGCCAAGCCTATCAGGGGGCAACCGGGGAGCTGTTTTTT.

This clonotype was found a few times. J is TRBJ1-4 and V is TRBV27, with D perhaps matching TRBD1 (6 bases). The CDR3 is 15 amino acids. Trimming removed 6 bases at V and 8 bases at J, with 19 bases between. Germline values: CDR1 MNHEY, CDR2 SMNVEV (reference sequence). The CDR3 loop is CASRYQNRAGEKLFF. DNA for the CDR3: TGTGCCAGCAGGTACCAAAACAGGGCCGGAGAAAAACTGTTTTTT. The full variable domain, in which reference TRBV27 and TRBJ1-4 provide the parts outside the CDR3, is EAQVTQNPRYLITVTGKKLTVTCSQNMNHEYMSWYRQDPGLGLRQIYYSMNVEVTDKGDVPEGYKVSRKEKRNFPLILESPSPNQTSLYFCASRYQNRAGEKLFFGSGTQLSVL.

The V and J genes are TRBV9 and TRBJ2-1, with 15 bases matching TRBD2. CDR1 and CDR2 (germline): SGDLS, YYNGEE. V shed 0 bases, J shed 3 bases, and the junction held 4 bases outside the gene matches. This CDR3 is 18 amino acids long. Written as DNA, the CDR3 is TGTGCCAGCAGCGTAGGGACTAGCGGGGGGGCCCTCTACAATGAGCAGTTCTTC. Residues: CASSVGTSGGALYNEQFF.

This chain links TRBV5-1 with TRBJ1-1; tentatively, D is TRBD1 (5 bases). V lost 0 bases, J lost 1 base, and 13 bases lay in between. Germline-derived CDR1 and CDR2 are SGHRS and YFSETQ. This CDR3 comprises 16 residues. CDR3 amino acids: CASSLGQGVRNTEAFF. The CDR3 bases are TGCGCCAGCAGCTTGGGGCAAGGGGTGAGGAACACTGAAGCTTTCTTT.

The genes are TRBV2 and TRBJ2-2; TRBD1 is a possible D gene (5 bases). Per the germline V gene, CDR1 is SNHLY and CDR2 is FYNNEI. The CDR3 has 14 amino acids. The V and J ends lost 3 bases and 3 bases respectively, with 8 bases between them. In DNA, the CDR3 is TGTGCCAGCAGTGACAGGGATTACACCGGGGAGCTGTTTTTT. It yields the protein CASSDRDYTGELFF.

There are a few counts of this clonotype. This sequence joins TRBV27 and TRBJ2-5, with D perhaps assigned TRBD1 or TRBD2 (6 bases each). With 1 base removed from V and 4 bases from J, the gap between germline ends came to 19 bases. CDR1 MNHEY and CDR2 SMNVEV come from the germline V gene (reference sequence). The CDR3 totals 17 residues. The DNA for the CDR3 is TGTGCCAGCAGTTTATGGGGGGCTCGAACTCCCCCAGAGACCCAGTACTTC. Protein: CASSLWGARTPPETQYF.

This clonotype was detected a few times. The CDR3 loop reads CASSPPETTDTQYF. Written as DNA, the CDR3 is TGTGCCAGCTCACCCCCGGAGACCACAGATACGCAGTATTTT. The chain joins TRBV18 to TRBJ2-3; D remains ambiguous. V was trimmed by 3 bases and J by 2 bases, leaving 9 bases between them. This CDR3 comprises 14 residues. Germline CDR1 and CDR2: KGHSH and LQKENI.

This clonotype has at least ten counts. The chain is built from TRBV19 and TRBJ2-1, with 9 bases identical to TRBD1. The CDR3 spans 15 residues. Germline V lookup: CDR1 LNHDA, CDR2 SQIVND (reference sequence). With V trimmed by 4 bases and J by 4 bases, 5 bases remained unmatched. CDR3 sequence: CASSTTGGSYNEQFF. The DNA of the CDR3 is TGTGCCAGTAGTACAACAGGGGGCTCTTACAATGAGCAGTTCTTC. Complete variable domain (other parts from reference TRBV19 and TRBJ2-1): DGGITQSPKYLFRKEGQNVTLSCEQNLNHDAMYWYRQDPGQGLRLIYYSQIVNDFQKGDIAEGYSVSREKKESFPLTVTSAQKNPTAFYLCASSTTGGSYNEQFFGPGTRLTVL.

This clonotype was found a few times. This chain uses TRBV6-2 or TRBV6-3 with TRBJ1-5; TRBD1 aligns across 9 bases. The junction had 14 bases not matched to a gene; V was cut back by 7 bases and J by 7 bases. Germline assignment: CDR1 MNHEY and CDR2 SVGEGT. The CDR3 sequence is 16 residues long. The CDR3 coding sequence is TGTGCCAGCAACCCCGGGACAGGGAGTCCCTGGCAGCCCCAGCATTTT. This gives the protein CASNPGTGSPWQPQHF.

This clonotype was seen more than once but under ten times. J is TRBJ2-7 and V is TRBV4-3; unclear D gene. Trimming took 0 bases from V and 5 from J, leaving 14 bases between them. The germline V gene encodes CDR1 LGHNA and CDR2 YSLEER. This CDR3 region has 15 residues. As DNA, the CDR3 is TGCGCCAGCAGCCAAGATGAGTATGCTCGAAACGAGCAGTACTTC. Its translation is CASSQDEYARNEQYF.

This clonotype was counted between two and nine times. V and J are TRBV12-3 or TRBV12-4 and TRBJ2-5, with D perhaps matching TRBD1 (6 bases). With 6 bases removed from V and 5 bases from J, the gap between germline ends came to 19 bases. This CDR3 has 15 amino acids. The DNA of the CDR3 is TGTGCCAGCAGCTCCGGGACATCGAGGTGGGAGACCCAGTACTTC. Its translation: CASSSGTSRWETQYF.

This clonotype has at least ten counts. The V call is TRBV4-3, the J call TRBJ2-3; 8 nucleotides align to TRBD1. Looked up from germline, CDR1 is LGHNA and CDR2 is YSLEER. CDR3 length equals 16 residues. J lost 2 bases, V lost 6 bases, and 10 bases had no gene match. The CDR3 coding sequence is TGCGCCAGCAGTCGGTTGAGGACAGGGTCCACAGATACGCAGTATTTT. Its translation is CASSRLRTGSTDTQYF.

This clonotype was seen repeatedly, ten times or more. The chain joins TRBV20-1 to TRBJ2-7, with D perhaps matching TRBD1 or TRBD2 (5 bases each). V was cut by 3 bases and J by 4 bases, with 7 bases left in between. The CDR3 extends over 11 amino acids. Germline loops: CDR1 DFQATT, CDR2 SNEGSKA (reference sequence). CDR3 loop: CSASWGYEQYV. For the CDR3, the DNA is TGCAGTGCTAGTTGGGGGTACGAGCAGTACGTC.

The J gene is TRBJ2-3, the V gene TRBV7-3; 8 bases agree with TRBD2. The CDR3 length is 15 residues. V dropped 5 bases and J dropped 1; count of bases not matched to a gene: 5. Germline V gene data show CDR1 as SGHTA and CDR2 as FQGTGA. CDR3 region: CASSVSTSGTDTQYF. CDR3 bases: TGTGCCAGCAGCGTATCGACTAGCGGCACAGATACGCAGTATTTT.